This TCR beta chain stems from a study of T cell changes during pregnancy in multiple sclerosis. V lost 0 bases to trimming and J lost 11 bases; unmatched junction nucleotides: 13. Germline CDR1 reads SGHRS; CDR2 reads YFSETQ. This CDR3 region has 15 residues. The table came from immunoSEQ multiplex PCR; TCRdb's copy has only in-frame clones and leaves some out. Among over 25,000 clones listed, over 75% were seen once. This clonotype was sampled from a female donor with multiple sclerosis, enrolled in a pregnancy study. The sample here was CD8+ T cells from peripheral blood mononuclear cells, taken after pregnancy. The chain combines TRBV5-1 with TRBJ2-5; 7 positions match TRBD2. DNA of the CDR3: TGCGCCAGCAGCTTGGCCGTCCCCCAAACCGGGGGGCAGTACTTC. Its protein is CASSLAVPQTGGQYF.